The present T cell receptor beta chain was sequenced within a study of blood T cell repertoires in COVID-19. Study details: Sites in the United States, Italy and Spain provided acute and convalescent COVID-19 samples.

Recovered participants had two consecutive negative NP/OP PCR tests, healthcare professional clearance, or symptom resolution. Measured with immunoSEQ multiplex PCR; TCRdb has only the in-frame clones, and not every one. In the table there are approximately 170,000 clones, about four fifths of which are singletons. Germline CDR1 reads SGHTA; CDR2 reads FQGNSA. V was pared by 4 bases and J by 7 bases, with 11 bases between. The length of the CDR3 is 13 residues. The receptor comes from a woman aged 25 to 39 who had recovered from COVID-19. The sample was PBMCs or T cells enriched from blood (not recorded which). This rearrangement joins TRBV7-2 to TRBJ2-1; D gene unclear. The CDR3 nucleotides read TGTGCCAGCAGCTCCTCCCGGTTAAATGAGCAGTTCTTC. This translates into CASSSSRLNEQFF.